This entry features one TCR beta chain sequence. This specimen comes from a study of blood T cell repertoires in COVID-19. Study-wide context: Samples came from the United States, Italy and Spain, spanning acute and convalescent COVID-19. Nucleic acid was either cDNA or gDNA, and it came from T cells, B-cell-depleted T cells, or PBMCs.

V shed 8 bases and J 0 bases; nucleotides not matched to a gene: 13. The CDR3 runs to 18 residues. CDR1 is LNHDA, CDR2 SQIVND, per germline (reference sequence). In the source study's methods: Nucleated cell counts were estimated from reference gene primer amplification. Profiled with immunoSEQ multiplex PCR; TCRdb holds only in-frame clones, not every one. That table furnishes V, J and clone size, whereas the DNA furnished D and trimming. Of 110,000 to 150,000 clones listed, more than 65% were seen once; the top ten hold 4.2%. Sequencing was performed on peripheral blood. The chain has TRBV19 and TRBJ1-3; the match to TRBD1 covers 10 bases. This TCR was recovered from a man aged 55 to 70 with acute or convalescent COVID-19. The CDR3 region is CASSKTGGDFYSGNTIYF. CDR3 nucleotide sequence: TGTGCCAGTTCTAAGACAGGGGGCGACTTTTACTCTGGAAACACCATATATTTT.